Below, 2 T cell receptor beta chains from the same sample are listed, as sequenced in a study of OX40 agonist ivuxolimab in advanced cancers. The repertoire was sequenced with immunoSEQ multiplex PCR; TCRdb's copy has only in-frame clones and lacks some. The sample carries approximately 61,000 clones, 70% to 90% recorded once. The sample here was CD4+ or CD8+ T cells sorted from blood, taken in a trial of the OX40 agonist ivuxolimab. The receptors come from an adult with an advanced solid tumor such as melanoma, head and neck, liver or kidney cancer.

The V and J genes are TRBV28 and TRBJ2-7; D is ambiguous. V was shortened by 4 bases and J by 2 bases, with 18 bases between the two germline ends. Germline V gene sequence: CDR1 MDHEN, CDR2 SYDVKM. The length of the CDR3 is 16 residues. CDR3 sequence (DNA): TGTGCCAGCAGTTCCCCCCTCGTCAGGCGACCCTACGAGCAGTACTTC. Translation: CASSSPLVRRPYEQYF.

This chain links TRBV7-9 with TRBJ2-2; no reliable D call. Germline CDR1 reads SEHNR; CDR2 reads FQNEAQ (reference sequence). V lost 1 base, J lost 6 bases, and 3 bases lay in between. The CDR3 sequence is 12 residues long. CDR3 sequence reads: CASSLGPGELFF. In DNA form, the CDR3 reads TGTGCCAGCAGCTTAGGTCCCGGGGAGCTGTTTTTT. The variable domain in full, with the rest retrieved from reference TRBV7-9 and TRBJ2-2, is DTGVSQNPRHKITKRGQNVTFRCDPISEHNRLYWYRQTLGQGPEFLTYFQNEAQLEKSRLLSDRFSAERPKGSFSTLEIQRTEQGDSAMYLCASSLGPGELFFGEGSRLTVL.